Following are 3 T cell receptor beta chains from one sample sequenced in a study of response to subunit inactivated influenza vaccine. TCRdb called the RT-PCR reads again in MiXCR, with one record for every CDR3 protein. The sample carries around 580,000 distinct CDR3 sequences, 11% to 15% recorded once. The sequences come from PBMCs from blood, collected about 11 days after vaccination. The receptors derive from a middle-aged man who received an inactivated influenza vaccine.

This clonotype was recorded many times. This chain uses TRBV18 with TRBJ2-3; possible D gene TRBD1, 6 bases. V was cut by 8 bases and J by 6 bases, with 12 bases left in between. This CDR3 region has 12 residues. Germline lookup yields CDR1 KGHSH and CDR2 LQKENI. CDR3 nucleotide sequence: TGTGCCAGCAGTCCTAGGGGGGATACGCAGTATTTT. It specifies CASSPRGDTQYF.

CDR3 region: CASSQQGPYEQYF. As DNA, the CDR3 is TGCGCCAGCAGCCAACAGGGTCCCTACGAGCAGTACTTC. The V and J genes are TRBV5-1 and TRBJ2-7; TRBD1 is a possible D gene (6 bases). The V gene's germline CDR1 is SGHRS and CDR2 YFSETQ. The ends were cut back, 4 bases at V and 2 bases at J, with 10 bases in the middle. This CDR3 is 13 amino acids long.

The chain uses TRBV20-1 and TRBJ2-7, with 9 bases identical to TRBD1. Germline V gene data show CDR1 as DFQATT and CDR2 as SNEGSKA (reference sequence). V lost 3 bases and J lost 0; bases outside the gene matches: 6. There are 15 residues in the CDR3. This chain's CDR3 is CSASPGTGNSYEQYF. The CDR3 coding sequence is TGCAGTGCTAGTCCCGGGACAGGGAACTCCTACGAGCAGTACTTC.